Below, 10 T cell receptor beta chains from the same sample are listed, as sequenced in a study of cytomegalovirus exposure and HLA in healthy donors. The PCR ran on 60 Vbeta and 13 Jbeta primers. Assay: immunoSEQ multiplex PCR; the TCRdb copy retains only in-frame clones and omits some. This sample has around 150,000 clones; nearly 80% occur once, and the top ten carry over 11%. Sequencing was carried out using PBMCs. The receptors here all came from a man between 45 and 60 years old in good health and CMV-seropositive.

The CDR3 here is CASSLDLEQFF. The CDR3 coding sequence is TGTGCCAGCAGCTTAGATCTAGAGCAGTTCTTC. The chain has TRBV11-2 and TRBJ2-1; no firm D call. Trimming removed 0 bases from V and 10 bases from J, with 4 bases in between. This CDR3 has 11 residues. The germline CDR1 and CDR2 sequences are SGHAT and FQNNGV.

The chain combines TRBV19 with TRBJ1-5, with D perhaps matching TRBD1 (6 bases). Trimming stripped 5 bases from V and 5 bases from J, with 10 bases between. The germline V gene has CDR1 LNHDA and CDR2 SQIVND (reference sequence). The CDR3 runs 13 residues. DNA for the CDR3: TGTGCCAGTAGTCTGCCAGGGGATCAGCCCCAGCATTTT. It codes for CASSLPGDQPQHF.

To note about this clone: The junction does not match germline at one end; this may be a read error. This chain links TRBV6-6 with TRBJ1-6; D remains unclear. The germline V gene encodes CDR1 MNHNY and CDR2 SVGAGI (reference sequence). CDR3 length: 14 amino acids. The CDR3 spells CACSGGSYNSPLHF. The CDR3 region has the DNA TGTGCCTGCAGTGGCGGCTCCTATAATTCACCCCTCCACTTT.

The chain employs TRBV30 and TRBJ2-7, with 7 bases identical to TRBD1. The CDR3 has 15 amino acids. V lost 6 bases, J lost 0 bases, and 11 bases stayed unmatched. CDR1 and CDR2 from the germline V gene are GTSNPN and SVGIG (reference sequence). In DNA, the CDR3 is TGTGCCTGCACTATCTGGGACAGCGGCTCCTACGAGCAGTACTTC. Protein: CACTIWDSGSYEQYF.

This sequence joins TRBV18 and TRBJ1-2; D possibly corresponds to TRBD1 (5 bases). Trimming took off 2 bases at V and 4 bases at J, with 14 bases between the two ends. The CDR3 is 15 residues long. The germline gives CDR1 KGHSH, CDR2 LQKENI. The CDR3 loop reads CASSPTGGTPYGYTF. Written as DNA, the CDR3 is TGTGCCAGCTCACCAACGGGGGGGACCCCCTATGGCTACACCTTC.

This clone turned up a few times. The chain combines TRBV4-1 with TRBJ1-5, with TRBD1 identical over 9 bases. CDR1 MGHRA and CDR2 YSYEKL come from the germline V gene. The CDR3 runs 19 residues. V shed 2 bases and J 0 bases; nucleotides not matched to a gene: 11. The DNA of the CDR3 is TGCGCCAGCAGCCAACAGGCCCTGGGACAGGGTAATAGCAATCAGCCCCAGCATTTT. Translation: CASSQQALGQGNSNQPQHF.

V gene TRBV14 combines with J gene TRBJ2-7; 9 bases match TRBD1. This CDR3 spans 17 amino acids. The germline CDR1 and CDR2 sequences are SGHDN and FVKESK. Losses at the gene ends were 2 bases for V and 5 bases for J; bases not matched to a gene: 13. The CDR3 DNA reads TGTGCCAGCAGCCAAACGCCACCGGGACAGGGCTTCCACGAGCAGTACTTC. This sequence encodes CASSQTPPGQGFHEQYF.

The chain employs TRBV13 and TRBJ2-2; TRBD2 matches 10 bases. Unmatched junction bases numbered 10, after V lost 5 bases and J lost 4 bases. The length of the CDR3 is 17 residues. Germline V gene data show CDR1 as PRHDT and CDR2 as FYEKMQ (reference sequence). The CDR3, as DNA: TGTGCCAGCAGCCCCTCCGGGACTAGCGCTTTCACCGGGGAGCTGTTTTTT. Translating it yields CASSPSGTSAFTGELFF.

In regard to this clone: Because it lacks the conserved phenylalanine or tryptophan at the end, this CDR3 is likely a read error. The chain carries TRBV15 and TRBJ2-7; TRBD2 matches at 8 bases. With 7 bases clipped from V and 3 bases from J, the junction kept 8 bases outside the gene matches. The CDR3 consists of 14 residues. Looked up from germline, CDR1 is LNHNV and CDR2 is YYDKDF (reference sequence). In nucleotides, the CDR3 is TGTGCCACCACCCCGGGGGGGAACGTCTACGAGCAGTACTCC. Translated: CATTPGGNVYEQYS.

This clone was seen a single time. The chain is built from TRBV15 and TRBJ2-2; 9 bases map to TRBD2. The trim removed 0 bases at V and 5 bases at J, leaving 4 bases unmatched. The CDR3 contains 16 residues. Germline assignment: CDR1 LNHNV and CDR2 YYDKDF (reference sequence). The CDR3 spells CATSRDPAGGTGELFF. DNA of the CDR3: TGTGCCACCAGCAGAGATCCAGCGGGGGGTACCGGGGAGCTGTTTTTT.